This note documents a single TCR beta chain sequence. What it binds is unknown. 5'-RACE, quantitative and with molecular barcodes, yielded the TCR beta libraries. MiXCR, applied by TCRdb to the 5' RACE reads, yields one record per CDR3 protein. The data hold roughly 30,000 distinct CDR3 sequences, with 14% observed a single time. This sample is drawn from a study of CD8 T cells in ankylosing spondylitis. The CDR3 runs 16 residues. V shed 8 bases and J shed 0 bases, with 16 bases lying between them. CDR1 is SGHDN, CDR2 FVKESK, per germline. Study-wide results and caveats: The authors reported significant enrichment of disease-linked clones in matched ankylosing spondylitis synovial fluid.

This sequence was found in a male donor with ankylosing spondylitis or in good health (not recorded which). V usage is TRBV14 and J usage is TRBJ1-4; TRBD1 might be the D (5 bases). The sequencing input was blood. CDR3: CASQEAGLATNEKLFF. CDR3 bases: TGTGCCAGCCAAGAAGCGGGGCTTGCAACTAATGAAAAACTGTTTTTT.